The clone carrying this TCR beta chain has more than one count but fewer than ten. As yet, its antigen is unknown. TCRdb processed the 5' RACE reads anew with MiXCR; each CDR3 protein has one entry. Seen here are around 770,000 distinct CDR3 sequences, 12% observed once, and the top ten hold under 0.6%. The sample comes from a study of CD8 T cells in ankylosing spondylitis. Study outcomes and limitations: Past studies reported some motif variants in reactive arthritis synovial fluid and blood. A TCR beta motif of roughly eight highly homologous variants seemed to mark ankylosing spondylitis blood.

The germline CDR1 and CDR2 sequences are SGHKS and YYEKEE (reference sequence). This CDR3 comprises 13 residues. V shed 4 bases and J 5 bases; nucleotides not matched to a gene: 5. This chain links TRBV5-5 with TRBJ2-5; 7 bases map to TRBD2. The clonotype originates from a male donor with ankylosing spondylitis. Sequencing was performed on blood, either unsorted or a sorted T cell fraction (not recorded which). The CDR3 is CASSPGGLETQYF. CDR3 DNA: TGTGCCAGCAGCCCGGGAGGTCTGGAGACCCAGTACTTC.